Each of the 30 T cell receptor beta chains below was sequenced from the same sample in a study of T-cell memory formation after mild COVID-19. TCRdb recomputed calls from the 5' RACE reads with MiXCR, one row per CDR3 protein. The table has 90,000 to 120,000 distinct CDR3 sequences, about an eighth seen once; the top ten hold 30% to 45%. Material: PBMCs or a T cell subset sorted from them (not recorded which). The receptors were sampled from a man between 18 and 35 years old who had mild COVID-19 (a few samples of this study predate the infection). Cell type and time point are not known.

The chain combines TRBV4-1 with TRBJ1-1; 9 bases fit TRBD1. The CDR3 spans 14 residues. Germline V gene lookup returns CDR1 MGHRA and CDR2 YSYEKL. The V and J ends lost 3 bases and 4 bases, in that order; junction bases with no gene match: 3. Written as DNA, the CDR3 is TGCGCCAGCAGCCAGACAGGGGGAGGCACTGAAGCTTTCTTT. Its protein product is CASSQTGGGTEAFF.

CDR3 in amino acids: CASSSEQGANEQYF. The CDR3 DNA reads as TGTGCCAGCAGCTCCGAACAGGGGGCGAACGAGCAGTACTTC. The chain joins TRBV7-3 to TRBJ2-7, with 9 bases lining up with TRBD1. This CDR3 comprises 14 residues. The germline gives CDR1 SGHTA, CDR2 FQGTGA. V was pared by 4 bases and J by 5 bases, with 6 bases of the junction left unmatched.

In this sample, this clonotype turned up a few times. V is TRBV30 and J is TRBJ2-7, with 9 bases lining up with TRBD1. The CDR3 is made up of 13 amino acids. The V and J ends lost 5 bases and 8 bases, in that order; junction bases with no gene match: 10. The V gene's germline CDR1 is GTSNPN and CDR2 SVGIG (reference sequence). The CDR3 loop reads CAWLRDRVEKQYF. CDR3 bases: TGTGCCTGGTTGCGGGACAGGGTCGAGAAGCAGTACTTC.

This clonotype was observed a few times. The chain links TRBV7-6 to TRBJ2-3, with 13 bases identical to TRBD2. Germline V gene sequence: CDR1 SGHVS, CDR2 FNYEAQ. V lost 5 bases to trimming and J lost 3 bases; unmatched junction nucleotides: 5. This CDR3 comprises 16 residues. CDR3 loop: CASSNRLAGGTDTQYF. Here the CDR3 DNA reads TGTGCCAGCAGCAACCGACTAGCGGGGGGAACAGATACGCAGTATTTT.

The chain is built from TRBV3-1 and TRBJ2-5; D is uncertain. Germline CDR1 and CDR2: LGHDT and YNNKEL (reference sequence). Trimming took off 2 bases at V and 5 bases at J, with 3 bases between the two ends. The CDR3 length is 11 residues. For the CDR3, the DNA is TGTGCCAGCAGCCAACTGGAGACCCAGTACTTC. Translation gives CASSQLETQYF.

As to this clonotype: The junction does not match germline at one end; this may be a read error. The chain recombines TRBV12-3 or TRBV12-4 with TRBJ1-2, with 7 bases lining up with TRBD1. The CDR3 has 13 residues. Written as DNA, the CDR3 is TGTGCCAGCAGTTTTGGCTACCGGGACAGTACTTCCTTC. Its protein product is CASSFGYRDSTSF.

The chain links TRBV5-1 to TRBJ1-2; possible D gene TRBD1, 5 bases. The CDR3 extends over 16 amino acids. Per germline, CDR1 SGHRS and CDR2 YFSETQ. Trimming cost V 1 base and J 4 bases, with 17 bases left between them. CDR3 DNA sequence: TGCGCCAGCAGCTTGACTCCGGGACCCGACGGCTATGGCTACACCTTC. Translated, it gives CASSLTPGPDGYGYTF.

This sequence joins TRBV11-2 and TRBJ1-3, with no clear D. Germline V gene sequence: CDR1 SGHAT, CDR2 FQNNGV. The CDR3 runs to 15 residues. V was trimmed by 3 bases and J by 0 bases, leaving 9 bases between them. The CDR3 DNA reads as TGTGCCAGCAGCTTCCACAGACTCTCTGGAAACACCATATATTTT. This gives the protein CASSFHRLSGNTIYF.

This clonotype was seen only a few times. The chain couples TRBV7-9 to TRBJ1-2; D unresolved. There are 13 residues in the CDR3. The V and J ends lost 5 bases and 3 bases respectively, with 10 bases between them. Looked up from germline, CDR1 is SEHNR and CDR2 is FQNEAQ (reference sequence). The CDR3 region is CASSPKTDYGYTF. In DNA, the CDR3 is TGTGCCAGCAGCCCTAAAACGGACTATGGCTACACCTTC.

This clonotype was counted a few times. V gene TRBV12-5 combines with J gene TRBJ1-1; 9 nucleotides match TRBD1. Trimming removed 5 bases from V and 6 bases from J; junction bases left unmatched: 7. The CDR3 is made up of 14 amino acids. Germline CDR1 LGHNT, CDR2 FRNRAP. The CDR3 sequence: CASGQGQGGPEAFF. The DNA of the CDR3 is TGTGCTAGTGGTCAGGGACAGGGCGGCCCTGAAGCTTTCTTT.

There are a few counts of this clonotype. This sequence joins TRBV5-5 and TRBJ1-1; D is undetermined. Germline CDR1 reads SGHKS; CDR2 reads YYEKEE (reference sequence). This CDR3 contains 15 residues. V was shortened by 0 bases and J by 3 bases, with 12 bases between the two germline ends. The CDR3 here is CASSLDGSSYTEAFF. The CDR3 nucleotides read TGTGCCAGCAGCTTGGACGGTTCCTCGTACACTGAAGCTTTCTTT.

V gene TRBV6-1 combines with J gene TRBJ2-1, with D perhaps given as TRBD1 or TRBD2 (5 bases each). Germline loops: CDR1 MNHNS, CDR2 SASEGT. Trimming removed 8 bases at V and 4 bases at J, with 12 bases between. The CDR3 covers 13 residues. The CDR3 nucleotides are TGTGCCAGCGGGGGATCGGAATACAATGAGCAGTTCTTC. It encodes CASGGSEYNEQFF.

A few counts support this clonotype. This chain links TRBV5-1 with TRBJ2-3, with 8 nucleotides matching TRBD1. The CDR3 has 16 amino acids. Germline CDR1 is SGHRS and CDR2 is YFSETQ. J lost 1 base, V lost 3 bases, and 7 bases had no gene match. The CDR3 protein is CASSSPRGPRTDTQYF. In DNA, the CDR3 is TGCGCCAGCAGCTCCCCCAGGGGGCCTCGCACAGATACGCAGTATTTT.

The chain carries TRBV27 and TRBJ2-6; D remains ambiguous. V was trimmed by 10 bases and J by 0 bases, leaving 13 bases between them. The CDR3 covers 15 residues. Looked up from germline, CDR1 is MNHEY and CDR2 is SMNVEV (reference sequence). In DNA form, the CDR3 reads TGTGCCACCACTAACCGACCCTCTGGGGCCAACGTCCTGACTTTC. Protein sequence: CATTNRPSGANVLTF.

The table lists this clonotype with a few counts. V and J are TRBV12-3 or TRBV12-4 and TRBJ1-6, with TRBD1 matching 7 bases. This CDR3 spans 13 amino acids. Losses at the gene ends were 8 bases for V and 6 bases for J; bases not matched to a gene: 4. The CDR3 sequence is CASGTEGNSPLHF. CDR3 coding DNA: TGTGCCAGCGGGACAGAGGGTAATTCACCCCTCCACTTT.

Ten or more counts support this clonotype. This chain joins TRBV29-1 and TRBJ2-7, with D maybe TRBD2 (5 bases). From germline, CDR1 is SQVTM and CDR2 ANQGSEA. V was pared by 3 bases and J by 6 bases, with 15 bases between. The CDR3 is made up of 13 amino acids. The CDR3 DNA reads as TGCAGCGTTGATATGGAGGCCCTAGGCGAGCAGTACTTC. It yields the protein CSVDMEALGEQYF.

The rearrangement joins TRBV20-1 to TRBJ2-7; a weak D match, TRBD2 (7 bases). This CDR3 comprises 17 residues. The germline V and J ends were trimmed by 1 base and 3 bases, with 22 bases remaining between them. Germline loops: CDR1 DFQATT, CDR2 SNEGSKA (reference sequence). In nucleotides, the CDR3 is TGCAGTGCTAGAGCCGTCGGGGGCGGGGGATGGGACTACGAGCAGTACTTC. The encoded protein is CSARAVGGGGWDYEQYF.

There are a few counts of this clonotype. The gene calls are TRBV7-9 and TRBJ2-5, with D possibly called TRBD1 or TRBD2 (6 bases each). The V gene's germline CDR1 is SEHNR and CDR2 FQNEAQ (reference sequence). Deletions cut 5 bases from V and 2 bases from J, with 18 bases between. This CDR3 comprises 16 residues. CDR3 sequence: CASSGVGGFLQETQYF. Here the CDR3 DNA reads TGTGCCAGCAGCGGCGTAGGGGGGTTCCTTCAAGAGACCCAGTACTTC.

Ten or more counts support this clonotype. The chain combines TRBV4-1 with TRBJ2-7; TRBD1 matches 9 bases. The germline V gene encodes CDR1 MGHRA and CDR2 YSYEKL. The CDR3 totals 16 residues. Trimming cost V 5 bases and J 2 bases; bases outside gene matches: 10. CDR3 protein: CASSARQGENPYEQYF. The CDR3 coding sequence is TGCGCCAGCAGCGCCCGACAGGGGGAGAACCCCTACGAGCAGTACTTC.

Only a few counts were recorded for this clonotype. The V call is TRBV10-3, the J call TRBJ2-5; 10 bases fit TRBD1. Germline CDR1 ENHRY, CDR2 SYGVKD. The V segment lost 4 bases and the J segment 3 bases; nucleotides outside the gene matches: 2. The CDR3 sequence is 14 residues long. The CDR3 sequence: CAISGTGGEETQYF. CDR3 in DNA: TGTGCCATCAGTGGGACAGGGGGGGAAGAGACCCAGTACTTC.

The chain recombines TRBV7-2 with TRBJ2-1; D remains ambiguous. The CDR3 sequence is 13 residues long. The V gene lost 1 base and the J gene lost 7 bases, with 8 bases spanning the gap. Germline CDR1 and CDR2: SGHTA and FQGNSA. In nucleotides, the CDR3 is TGTGCCAGCAGCTTAGGCCCCGGGAATGAGCAGTTCTTC. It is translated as CASSLGPGNEQFF.

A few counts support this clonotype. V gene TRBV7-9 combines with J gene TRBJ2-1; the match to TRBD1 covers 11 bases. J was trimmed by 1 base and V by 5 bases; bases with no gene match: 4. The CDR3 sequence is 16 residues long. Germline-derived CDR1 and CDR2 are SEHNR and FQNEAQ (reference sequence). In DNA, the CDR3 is TGTGCCAGCAGCCACCGGGACAGGGGGTCCTACAATGAGCAGTTCTTC. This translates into CASSHRDRGSYNEQFF.

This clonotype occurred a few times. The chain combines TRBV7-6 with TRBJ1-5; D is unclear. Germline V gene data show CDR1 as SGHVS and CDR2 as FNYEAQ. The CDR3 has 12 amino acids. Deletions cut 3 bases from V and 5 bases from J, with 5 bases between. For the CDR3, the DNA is TGTGCCAGCAGCTTCGGAGATCAGCCCCAGCATTTT. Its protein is CASSFGDQPQHF.

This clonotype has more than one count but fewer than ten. The CDR3 coding sequence is TGTGCCAGCAGCCTCGGGACAGGGACGAGTAATGGCTACACCTTC. Its translation: CASSLGTGTSNGYTF. The chain is built from TRBV5-6 and TRBJ1-2; 9 bases agree with TRBD1. The CDR3 runs 15 residues. The germline V gene encodes CDR1 SGHDT and CDR2 YYEEEE. V lost 4 bases, J lost 6 bases, and 10 bases stayed unmatched. Variable domain in full (rest from reference TRBV5-6 and TRBJ1-2): DAGVTQSPTHLIKTRGQQVTLRCSPKSGHDTVSWYQQALGQGPQFIFQYYEEEERQRGNFPDRFSGHQFPNYSSELNVNALLLGDSALYLCASSLGTGTSNGYTFGSGTRLTVV.

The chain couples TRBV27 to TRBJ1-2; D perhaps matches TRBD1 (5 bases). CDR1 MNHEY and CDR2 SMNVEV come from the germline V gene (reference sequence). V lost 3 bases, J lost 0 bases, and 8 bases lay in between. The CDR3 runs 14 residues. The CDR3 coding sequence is TGTGCCAGCAGTTTTGGGGGTACTAACTATGGCTACACCTTC. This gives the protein CASSFGGTNYGYTF.

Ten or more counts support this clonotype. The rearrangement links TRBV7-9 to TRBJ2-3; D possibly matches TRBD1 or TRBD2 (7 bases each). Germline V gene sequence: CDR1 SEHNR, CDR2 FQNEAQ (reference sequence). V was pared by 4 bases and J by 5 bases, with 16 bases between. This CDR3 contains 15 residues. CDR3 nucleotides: TGTGCCAGCAGCTCCGCTGACAGGGAGGGAGATACGCAGTATTTT. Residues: CASSSADREGDTQYF.

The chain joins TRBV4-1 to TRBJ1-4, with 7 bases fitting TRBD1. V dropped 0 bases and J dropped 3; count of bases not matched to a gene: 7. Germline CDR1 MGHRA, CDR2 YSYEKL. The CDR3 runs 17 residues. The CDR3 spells CASSQDLRGTANEKLFF. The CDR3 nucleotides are TGCGCCAGCAGCCAAGATCTTCGGGGGACAGCTAATGAAAAACTGTTTTTT.

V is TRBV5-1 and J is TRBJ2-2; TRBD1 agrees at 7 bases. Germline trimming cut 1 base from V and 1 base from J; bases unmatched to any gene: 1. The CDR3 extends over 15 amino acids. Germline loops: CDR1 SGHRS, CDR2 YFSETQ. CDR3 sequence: CASSLYRGNTGELFF. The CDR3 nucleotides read TGCGCCAGCAGCTTGTACAGGGGGAACACCGGGGAGCTGTTTTTT.

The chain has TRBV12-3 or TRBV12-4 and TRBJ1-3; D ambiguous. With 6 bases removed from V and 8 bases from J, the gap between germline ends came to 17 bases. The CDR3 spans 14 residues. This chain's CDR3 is CASRPGLAQDTIYF. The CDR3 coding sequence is TGTGCCAGCAGACCGGGCCTAGCCCAAGACACCATATATTTT.

The CDR3 DNA follows: TGTGCCAGCAGTTACCCGGCCCCGGACGATGAGCAGTTCTTC. Protein: CASSYPAPDDEQFF. The chain joins TRBV12-3 or TRBV12-4 to TRBJ2-1; D gene uncertain. Trimming took 4 bases from V and 8 from J, leaving 15 bases between them. This CDR3 spans 14 amino acids.